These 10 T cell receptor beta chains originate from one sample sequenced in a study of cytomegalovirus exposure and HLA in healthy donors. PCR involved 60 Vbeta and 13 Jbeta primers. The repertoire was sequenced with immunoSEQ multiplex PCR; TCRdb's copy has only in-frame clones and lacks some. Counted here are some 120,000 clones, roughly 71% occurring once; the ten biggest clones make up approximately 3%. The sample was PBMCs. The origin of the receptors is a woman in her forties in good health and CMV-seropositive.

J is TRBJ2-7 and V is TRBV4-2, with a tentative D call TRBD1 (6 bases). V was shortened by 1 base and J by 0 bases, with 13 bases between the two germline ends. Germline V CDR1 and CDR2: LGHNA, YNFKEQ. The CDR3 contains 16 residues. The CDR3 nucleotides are TGTGCCAGCAGCCAAGCCCTCCCACAGGGCTCCTACGAGCAGTACTTC. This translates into CASSQALPQGSYEQYF.

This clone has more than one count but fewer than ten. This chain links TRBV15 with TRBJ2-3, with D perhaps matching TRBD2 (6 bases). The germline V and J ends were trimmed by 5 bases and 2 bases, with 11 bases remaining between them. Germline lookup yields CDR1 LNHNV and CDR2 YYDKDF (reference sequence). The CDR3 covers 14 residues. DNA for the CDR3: TGTGCCACCAGCTTGTTAGCGGACACAGATACGCAGTATTTT. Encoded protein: CATSLLADTDTQYF.

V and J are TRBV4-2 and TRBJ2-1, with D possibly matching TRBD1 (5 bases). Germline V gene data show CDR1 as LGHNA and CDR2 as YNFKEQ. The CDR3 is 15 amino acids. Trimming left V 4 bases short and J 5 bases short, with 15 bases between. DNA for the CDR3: TGTGCCAGCAGCCGAGCTGACAGTCGCGACAATGAGCAGTTCTTC. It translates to CASSRADSRDNEQFF.

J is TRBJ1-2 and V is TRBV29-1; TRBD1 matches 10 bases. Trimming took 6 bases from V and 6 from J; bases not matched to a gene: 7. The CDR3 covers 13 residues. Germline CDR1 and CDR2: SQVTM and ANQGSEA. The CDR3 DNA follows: TGCAGCGTGCCGGGACAGGGGACCCATGGCTACACCTTC. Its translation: CSVPGQGTHGYTF.

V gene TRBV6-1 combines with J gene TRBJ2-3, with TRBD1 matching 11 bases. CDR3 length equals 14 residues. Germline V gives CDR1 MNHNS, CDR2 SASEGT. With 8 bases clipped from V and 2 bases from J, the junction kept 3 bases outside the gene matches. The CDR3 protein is CASQDRGLTDTQYF. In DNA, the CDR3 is TGTGCCAGCCAGGACAGGGGGCTCACAGATACGCAGTATTTT.

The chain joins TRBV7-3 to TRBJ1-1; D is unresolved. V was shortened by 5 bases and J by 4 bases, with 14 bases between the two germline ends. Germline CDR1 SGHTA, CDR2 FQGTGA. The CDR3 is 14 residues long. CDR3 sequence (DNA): TGTGCCAGCAGCCCCGTCGGCGGTAGCACTGAAGCTTTCTTT. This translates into CASSPVGGSTEAFF.

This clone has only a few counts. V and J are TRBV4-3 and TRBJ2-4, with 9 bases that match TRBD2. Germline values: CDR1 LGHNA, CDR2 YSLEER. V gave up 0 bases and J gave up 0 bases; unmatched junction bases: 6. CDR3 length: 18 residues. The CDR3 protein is CASSQEWREGLAKNIQYF. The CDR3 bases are TGCGCCAGCAGCCAAGAGTGGCGGGAGGGTTTAGCCAAAAACATTCAGTACTTC.

In DNA, the CDR3 is TGCGCCAGCAGCTTGGTTATTCATGAGCAGTTCTTC. It specifies CASSLVIHEQFF. The chain has TRBV5-1 and TRBJ2-1; no clear D. The germline V gene encodes CDR1 SGHRS and CDR2 YFSETQ. V lost 0 bases and J lost 8, with 6 bases in between. CDR3 length: 12 residues.

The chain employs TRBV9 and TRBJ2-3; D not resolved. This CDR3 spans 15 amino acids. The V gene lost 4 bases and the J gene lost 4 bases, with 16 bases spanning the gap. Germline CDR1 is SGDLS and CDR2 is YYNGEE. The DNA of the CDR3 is TGTGCCAGCAGCCCCCGCGGTCGCACTGCAGATACGCAGTATTTT. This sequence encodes CASSPRGRTADTQYF.

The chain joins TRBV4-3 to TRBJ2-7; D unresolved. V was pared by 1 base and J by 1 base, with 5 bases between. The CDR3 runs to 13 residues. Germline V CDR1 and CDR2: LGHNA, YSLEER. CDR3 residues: CASSQGASYEQYF. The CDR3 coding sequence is TGCGCCAGCAGCCAAGGGGCGTCCTACGAGCAGTACTTC.